This TCR beta chain was profiled in a study of T-cell reconstitution after alpha-beta-depleted transplantation in children. TCRbeta library preparation incorporated unique molecular identifiers. TCRdb itself ran the PCR reads through MiXCR, one entry per CDR3 protein. Of 480,000 or so distinct CDR3 sequences in the sample, about 10% are singletons; the top ten hold roughly 2.1%. This sample comprised PBMCs, obtained before TCRalphabeta/CD19-depleted stem cell transplant. This TCR derives from a child under 10 years old with inherited bone marrow failure, due to receive a stem cell transplant.

The CDR3 DNA reads as TGTGCCAGCAGCTTCCGGCAGGGGGACCCCTACGAGCAGTACTTC. Translating it yields CASSFRQGDPYEQYF. The chain links TRBV7-2 to TRBJ2-7, with 7 bases fitting TRBD1. Germline assignment: CDR1 SGHTA and CDR2 FQGNSA. The length of the CDR3 is 15 residues. J gave up 2 bases and V 3 bases, and 7 bases lay outside the gene matches. The full variable domain, completed using reference TRBV7-2 and TRBJ2-7, is GAGVSQSPSNKVTEKGKDVELRCDPISGHTALYWYRQSLGQGLEFLIYFQGNSAPDKSGLPSDRFSAERTGGSVSTLTIQRTQQEDSAVYLCASSFRQGDPYEQYFGPGTRLTVT.